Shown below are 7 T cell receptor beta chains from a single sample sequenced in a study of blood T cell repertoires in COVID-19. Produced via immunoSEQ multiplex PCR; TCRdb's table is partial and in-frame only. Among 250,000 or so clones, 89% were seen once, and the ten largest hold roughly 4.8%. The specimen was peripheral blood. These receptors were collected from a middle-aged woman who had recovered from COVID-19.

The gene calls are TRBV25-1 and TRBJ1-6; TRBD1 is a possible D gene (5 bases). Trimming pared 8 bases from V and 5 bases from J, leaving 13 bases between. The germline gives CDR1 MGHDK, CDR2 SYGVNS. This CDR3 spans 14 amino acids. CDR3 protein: CASGGNTDNSPLHF. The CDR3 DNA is TGTGCCAGCGGGGGGAACACCGATAATTCACCCCTCCACTTT.

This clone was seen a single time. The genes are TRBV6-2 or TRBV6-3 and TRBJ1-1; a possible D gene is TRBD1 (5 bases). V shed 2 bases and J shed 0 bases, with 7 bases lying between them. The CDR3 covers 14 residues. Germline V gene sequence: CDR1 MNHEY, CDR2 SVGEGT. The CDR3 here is CASSYRTLNTEAFF. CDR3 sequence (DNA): TGTGCCAGCAGTTACAGGACACTGAACACTGAAGCTTTCTTT.

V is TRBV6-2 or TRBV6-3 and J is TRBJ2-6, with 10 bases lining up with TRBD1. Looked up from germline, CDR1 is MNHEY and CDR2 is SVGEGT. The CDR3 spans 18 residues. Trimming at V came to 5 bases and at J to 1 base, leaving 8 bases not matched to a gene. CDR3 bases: TGTGCCAGCAGTCCCGGACAGGGGGGTGCTTCTGGGGCCAACGTCCTGACTTTC. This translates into CASSPGQGGASGANVLTF.

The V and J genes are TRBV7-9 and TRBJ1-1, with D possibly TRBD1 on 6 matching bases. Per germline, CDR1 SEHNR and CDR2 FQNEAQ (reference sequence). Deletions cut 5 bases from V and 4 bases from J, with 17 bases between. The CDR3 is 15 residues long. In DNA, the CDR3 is TGTGCCAGCAGCAGACACAGGGAAGGGGGCACTGAAGCTTTCTTT. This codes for CASSRHREGGTEAFF.

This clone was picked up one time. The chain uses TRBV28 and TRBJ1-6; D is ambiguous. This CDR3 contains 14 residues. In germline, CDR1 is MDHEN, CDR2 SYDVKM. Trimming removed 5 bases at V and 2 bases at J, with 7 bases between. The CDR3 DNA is TGTGCCAGCAGTGAGTTTCCCTATAATTCACCCCTCCACTTT. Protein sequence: CASSEFPYNSPLHF.

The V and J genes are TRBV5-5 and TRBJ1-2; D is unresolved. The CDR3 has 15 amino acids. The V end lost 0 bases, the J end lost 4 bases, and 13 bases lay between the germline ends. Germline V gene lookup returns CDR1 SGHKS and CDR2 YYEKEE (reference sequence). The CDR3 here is CASSLEPPDVYGYTF. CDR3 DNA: TGTGCCAGCAGCTTGGAGCCCCCCGATGTCTATGGCTACACCTTC.

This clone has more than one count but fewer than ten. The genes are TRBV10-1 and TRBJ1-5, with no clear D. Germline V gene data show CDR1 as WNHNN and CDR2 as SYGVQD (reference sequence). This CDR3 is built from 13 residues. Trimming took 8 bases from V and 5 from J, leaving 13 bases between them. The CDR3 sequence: CASSSQVDQPQHF. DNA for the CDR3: TGCGCCAGCTCCTCGCAGGTCGATCAGCCCCAGCATTTT.